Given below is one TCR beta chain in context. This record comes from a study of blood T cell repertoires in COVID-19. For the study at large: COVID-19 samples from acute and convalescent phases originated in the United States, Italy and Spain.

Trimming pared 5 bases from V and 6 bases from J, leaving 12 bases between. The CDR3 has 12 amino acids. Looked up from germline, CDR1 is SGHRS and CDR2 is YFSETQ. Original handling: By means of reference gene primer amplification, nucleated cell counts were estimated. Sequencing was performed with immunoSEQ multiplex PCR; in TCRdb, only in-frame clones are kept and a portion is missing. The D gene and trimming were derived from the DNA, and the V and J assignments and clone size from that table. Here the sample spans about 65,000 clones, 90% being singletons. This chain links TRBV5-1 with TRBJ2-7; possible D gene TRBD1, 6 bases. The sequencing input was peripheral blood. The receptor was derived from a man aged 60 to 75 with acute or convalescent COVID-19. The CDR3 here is CASRQGSSEQYF. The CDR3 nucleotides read TGCGCCAGCAGGCAGGGGAGTAGCGAGCAGTACTTC. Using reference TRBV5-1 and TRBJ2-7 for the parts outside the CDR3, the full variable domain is KAGVTQTPRYLIKTRGQQVTLSCSPISGHRSVSWYQQTPGQGLQFLFEYFSETQRNKGNFPGRFSGRQFSNSRSEMNVSTLELGDSALYLCASRQGSSEQYFGPGTRLTVT.